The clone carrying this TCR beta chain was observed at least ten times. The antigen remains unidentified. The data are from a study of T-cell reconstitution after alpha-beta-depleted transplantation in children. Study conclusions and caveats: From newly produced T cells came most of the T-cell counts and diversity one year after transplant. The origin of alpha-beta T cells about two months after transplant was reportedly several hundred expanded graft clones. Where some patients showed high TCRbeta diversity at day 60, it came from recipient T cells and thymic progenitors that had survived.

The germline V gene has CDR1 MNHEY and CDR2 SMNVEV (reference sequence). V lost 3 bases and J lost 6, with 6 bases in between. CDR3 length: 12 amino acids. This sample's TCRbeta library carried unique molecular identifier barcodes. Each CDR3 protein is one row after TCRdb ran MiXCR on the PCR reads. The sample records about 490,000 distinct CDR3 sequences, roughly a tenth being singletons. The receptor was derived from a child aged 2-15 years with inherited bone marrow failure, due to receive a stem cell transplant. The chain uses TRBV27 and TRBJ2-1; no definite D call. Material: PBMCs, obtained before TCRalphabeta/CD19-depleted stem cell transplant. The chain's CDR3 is CASSFQGNEQFF. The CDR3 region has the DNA TGTGCCAGCAGTTTTCAAGGCAATGAGCAGTTCTTC.